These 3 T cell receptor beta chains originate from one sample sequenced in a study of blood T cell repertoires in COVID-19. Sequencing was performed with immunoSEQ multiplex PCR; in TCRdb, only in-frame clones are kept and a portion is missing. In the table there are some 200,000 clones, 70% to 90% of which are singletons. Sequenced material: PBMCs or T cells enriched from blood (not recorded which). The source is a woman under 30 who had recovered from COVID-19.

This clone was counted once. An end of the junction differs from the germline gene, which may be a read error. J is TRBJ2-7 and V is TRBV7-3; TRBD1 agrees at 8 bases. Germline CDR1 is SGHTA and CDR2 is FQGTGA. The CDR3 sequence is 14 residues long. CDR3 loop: CASSGAGGSDEQYF. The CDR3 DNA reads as TGTGCCAGCAGTGGTGCAGGGGGCTCCGACGAGCAGTACTTC.

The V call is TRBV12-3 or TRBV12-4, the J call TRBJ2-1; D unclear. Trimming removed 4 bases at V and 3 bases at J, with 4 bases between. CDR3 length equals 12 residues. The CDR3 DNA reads TGTGCCAGCAGTTCGGGCTACAATGAGCAGTTCTTC. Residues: CASSSGYNEQFF.

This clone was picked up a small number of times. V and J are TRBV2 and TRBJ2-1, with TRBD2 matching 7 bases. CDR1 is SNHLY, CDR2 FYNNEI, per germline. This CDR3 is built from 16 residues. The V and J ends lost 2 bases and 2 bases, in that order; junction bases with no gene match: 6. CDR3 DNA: TGTGCCAGCAGTGAAATAAGGGGACTAACCTACAATGAGCAGTTCTTC. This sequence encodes CASSEIRGLTYNEQFF.